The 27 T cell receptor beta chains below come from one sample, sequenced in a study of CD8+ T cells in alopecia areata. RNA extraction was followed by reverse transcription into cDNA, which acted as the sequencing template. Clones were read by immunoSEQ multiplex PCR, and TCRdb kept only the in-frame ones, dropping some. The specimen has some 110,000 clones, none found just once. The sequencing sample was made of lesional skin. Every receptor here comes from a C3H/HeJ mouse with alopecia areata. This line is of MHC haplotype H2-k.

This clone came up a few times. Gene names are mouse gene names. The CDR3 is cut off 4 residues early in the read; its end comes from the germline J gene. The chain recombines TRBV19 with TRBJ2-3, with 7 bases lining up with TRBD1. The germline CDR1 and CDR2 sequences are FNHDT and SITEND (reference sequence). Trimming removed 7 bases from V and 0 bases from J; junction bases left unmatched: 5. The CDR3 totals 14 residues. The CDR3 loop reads CASVGTDSAETLYF. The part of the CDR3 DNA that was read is TGTGCCAGCGTCGGGACAGATAGTGCAGAA.

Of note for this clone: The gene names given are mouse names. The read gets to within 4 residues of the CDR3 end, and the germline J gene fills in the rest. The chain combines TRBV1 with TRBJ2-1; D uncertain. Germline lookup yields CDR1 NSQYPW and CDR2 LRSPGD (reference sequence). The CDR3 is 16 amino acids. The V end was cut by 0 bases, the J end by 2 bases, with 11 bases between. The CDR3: CTCSADLFQYYAEQFF. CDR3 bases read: TGCACCTGCAGTGCAGATCTATTCCAGTACTATGCT.

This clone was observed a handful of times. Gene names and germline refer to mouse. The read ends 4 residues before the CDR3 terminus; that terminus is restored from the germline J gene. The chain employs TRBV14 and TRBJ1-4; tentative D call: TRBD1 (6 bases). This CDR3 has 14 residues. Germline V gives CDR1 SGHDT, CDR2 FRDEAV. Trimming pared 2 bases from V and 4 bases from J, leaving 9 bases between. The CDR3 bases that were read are TGTGCCAGCAGTTTGGGACAAAACAACGAA. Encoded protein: CASSLGQNNE. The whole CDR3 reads CASSLGQNNERLFF.

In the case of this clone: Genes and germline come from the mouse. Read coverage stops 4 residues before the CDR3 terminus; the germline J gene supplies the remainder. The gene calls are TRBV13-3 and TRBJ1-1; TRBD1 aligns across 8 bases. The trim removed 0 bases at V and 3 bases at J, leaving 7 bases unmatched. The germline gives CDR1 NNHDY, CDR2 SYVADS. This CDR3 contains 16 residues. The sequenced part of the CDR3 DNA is TGTGCCAGCAGTGATGCAAGGGCGGGACAGGACACA. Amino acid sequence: CASSDARAGQDT. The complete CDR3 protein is CASSDARAGQDTEVFF.

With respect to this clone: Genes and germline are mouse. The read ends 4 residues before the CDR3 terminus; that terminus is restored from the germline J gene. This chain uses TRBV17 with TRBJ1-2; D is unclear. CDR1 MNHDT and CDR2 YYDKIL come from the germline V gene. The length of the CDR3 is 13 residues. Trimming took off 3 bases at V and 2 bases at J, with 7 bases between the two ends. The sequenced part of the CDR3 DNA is TGTGCTAGCAGTAGTCAAGGGAACTCC. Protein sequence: CASSSQGNS. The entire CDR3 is CASSSQGNSDYTF.

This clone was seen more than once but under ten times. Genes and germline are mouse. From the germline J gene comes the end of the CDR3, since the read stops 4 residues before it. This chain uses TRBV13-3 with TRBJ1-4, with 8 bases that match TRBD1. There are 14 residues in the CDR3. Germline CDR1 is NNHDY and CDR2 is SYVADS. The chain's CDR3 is CASSAGTGFERLFF. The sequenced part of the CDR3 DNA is TGTGCCAGCAGTGCCGGGACAGGTTTCGAA.

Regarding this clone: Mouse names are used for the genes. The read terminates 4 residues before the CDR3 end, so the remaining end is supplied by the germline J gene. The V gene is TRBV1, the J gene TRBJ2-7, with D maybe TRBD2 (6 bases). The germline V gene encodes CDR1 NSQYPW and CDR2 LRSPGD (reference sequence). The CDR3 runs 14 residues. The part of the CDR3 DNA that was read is TGCACCTGCAGTGCAGATCTGGGGAATTAT. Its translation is CTCSADLGNY. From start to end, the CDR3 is CTCSADLGNYEQYF.

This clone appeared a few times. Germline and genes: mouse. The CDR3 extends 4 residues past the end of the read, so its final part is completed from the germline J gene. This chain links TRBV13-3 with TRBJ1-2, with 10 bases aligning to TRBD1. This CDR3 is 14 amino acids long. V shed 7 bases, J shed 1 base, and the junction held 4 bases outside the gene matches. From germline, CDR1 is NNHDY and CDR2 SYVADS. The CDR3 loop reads CASSRTGGNSDYTF. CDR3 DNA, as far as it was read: TGTGCCAGCTCTAGGACAGGGGGAAACTCC.

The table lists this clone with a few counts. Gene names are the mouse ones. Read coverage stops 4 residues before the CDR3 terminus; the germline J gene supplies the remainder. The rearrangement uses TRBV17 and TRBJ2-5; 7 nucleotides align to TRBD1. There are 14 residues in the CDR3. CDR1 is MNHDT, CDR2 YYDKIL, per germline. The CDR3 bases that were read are TGTGCTAGCAGTCCCACAGGGGTTGGAGAC. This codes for CASSPTGVGD. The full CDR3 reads CASSPTGVGDTQYF.

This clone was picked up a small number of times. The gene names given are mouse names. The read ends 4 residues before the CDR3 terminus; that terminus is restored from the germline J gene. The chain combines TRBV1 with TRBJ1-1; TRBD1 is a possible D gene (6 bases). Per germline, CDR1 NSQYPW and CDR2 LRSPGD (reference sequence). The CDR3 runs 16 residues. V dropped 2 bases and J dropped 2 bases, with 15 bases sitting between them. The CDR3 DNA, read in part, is TGCACCTGCAGTGCACGCCAGGGGCCACCCAACACA. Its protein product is CTCSARQGPPNT. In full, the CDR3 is CTCSARQGPPNTEVFF.

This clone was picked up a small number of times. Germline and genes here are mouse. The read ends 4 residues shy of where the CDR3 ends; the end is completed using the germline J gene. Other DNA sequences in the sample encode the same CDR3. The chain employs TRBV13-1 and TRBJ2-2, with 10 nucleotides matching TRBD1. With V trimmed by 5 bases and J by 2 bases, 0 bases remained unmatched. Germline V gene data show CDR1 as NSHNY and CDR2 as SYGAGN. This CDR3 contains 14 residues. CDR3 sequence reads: CASRTGGNTGQLYF. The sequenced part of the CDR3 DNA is TGTGCCAGCAGGACAGGGGGCAACACCGGG.

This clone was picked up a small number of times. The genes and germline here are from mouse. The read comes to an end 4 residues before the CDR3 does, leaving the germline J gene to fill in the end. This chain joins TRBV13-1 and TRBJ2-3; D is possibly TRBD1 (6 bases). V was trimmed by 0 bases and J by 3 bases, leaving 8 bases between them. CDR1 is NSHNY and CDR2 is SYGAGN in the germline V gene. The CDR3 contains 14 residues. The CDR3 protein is CASSDVQGAETLYF. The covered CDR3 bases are TGTGCCAGCAGTGATGTCCAGGGGGCAGAA.

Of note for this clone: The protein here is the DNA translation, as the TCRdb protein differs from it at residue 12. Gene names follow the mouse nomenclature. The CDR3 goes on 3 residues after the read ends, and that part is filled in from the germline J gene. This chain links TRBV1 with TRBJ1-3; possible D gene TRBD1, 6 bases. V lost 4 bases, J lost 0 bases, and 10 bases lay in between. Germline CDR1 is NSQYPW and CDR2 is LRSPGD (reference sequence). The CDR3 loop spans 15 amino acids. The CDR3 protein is CTCSVRGLSGNTLYF. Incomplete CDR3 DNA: TGCACCTGCAGTGTCAGGGGTCTTTCTGGAAATACG. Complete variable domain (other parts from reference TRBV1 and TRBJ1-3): VTLLEQNPRWRLVPRGQAVNLRCILKNSQYPWMSWYQQDLQKQLQWLFTLRSPGDKEVKSLPGADYLATRVTDTELRLQVANMSQGRTLYCTCSVRGLSGNTLYFGEGSRLIVV.

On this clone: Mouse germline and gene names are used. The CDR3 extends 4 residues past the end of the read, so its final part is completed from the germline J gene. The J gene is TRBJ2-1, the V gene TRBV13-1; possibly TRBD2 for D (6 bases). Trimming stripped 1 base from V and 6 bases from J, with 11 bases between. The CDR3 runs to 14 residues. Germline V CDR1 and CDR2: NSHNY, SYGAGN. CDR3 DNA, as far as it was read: TGTGCCAGCAGTGATAATGGGGGTCTTGCT. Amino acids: CASSDNGGLA. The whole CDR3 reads CASSDNGGLAEQFF.

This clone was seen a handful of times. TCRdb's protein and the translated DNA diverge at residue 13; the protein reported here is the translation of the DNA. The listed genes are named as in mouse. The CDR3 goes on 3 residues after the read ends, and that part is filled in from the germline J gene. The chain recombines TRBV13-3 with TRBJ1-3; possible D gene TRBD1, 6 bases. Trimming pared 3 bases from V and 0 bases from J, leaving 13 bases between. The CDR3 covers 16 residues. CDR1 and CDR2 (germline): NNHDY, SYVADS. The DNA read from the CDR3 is TGTGCCAGCAGTGGGGGGACAACAAATTCTGGAAATACG. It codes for CASSGGTTNSGNT. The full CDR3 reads CASSGGTTNSGNTLYF.

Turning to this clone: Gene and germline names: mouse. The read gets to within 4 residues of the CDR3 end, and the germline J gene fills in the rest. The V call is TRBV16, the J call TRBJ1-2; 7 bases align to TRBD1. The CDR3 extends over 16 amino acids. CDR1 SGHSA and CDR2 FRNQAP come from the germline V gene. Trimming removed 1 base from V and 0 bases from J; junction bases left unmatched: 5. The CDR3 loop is CASSLGRDSANSDYTF. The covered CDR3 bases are TGTGCAAGCAGCTTAGGCCGGGACAGTGCAAACTCC.

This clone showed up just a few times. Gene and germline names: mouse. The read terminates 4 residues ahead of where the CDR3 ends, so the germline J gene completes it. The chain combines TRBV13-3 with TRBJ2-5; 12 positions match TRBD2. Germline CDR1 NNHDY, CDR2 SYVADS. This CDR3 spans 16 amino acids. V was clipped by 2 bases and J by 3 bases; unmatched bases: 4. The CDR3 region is CASSEGLGGWQDTQYF. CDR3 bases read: TGTGCCAGCAGTGAAGGACTGGGGGGGTGGCAAGAC.

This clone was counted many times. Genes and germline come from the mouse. Incomplete CDR3 DNA: TGTGCCAGCAGTGATGCGGGGACTGGGGGTAGTCAAAAC. Translating it yields CASSDAGTGGSQN. The entire CDR3 is CASSDAGTGGSQNTLYF. J is TRBJ2-4 and V is TRBV13-3, with TRBD2 matching 11 bases. The missing CDR3 end, 4 residues past where the read stops, is filled in from the germline J gene. Germline V gene lookup returns CDR1 NNHDY and CDR2 SYVADS. V shed 0 bases and J 0 bases; nucleotides not matched to a gene: 3. This CDR3 is built from 17 residues.

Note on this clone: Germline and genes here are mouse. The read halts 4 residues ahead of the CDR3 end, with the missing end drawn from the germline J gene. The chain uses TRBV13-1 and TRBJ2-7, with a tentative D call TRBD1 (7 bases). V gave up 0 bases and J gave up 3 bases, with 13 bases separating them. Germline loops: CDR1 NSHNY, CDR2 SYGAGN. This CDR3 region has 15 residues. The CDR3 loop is CASSDAEGAFYEQYF. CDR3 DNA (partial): TGTGCCAGCAGTGATGCAGAGGGGGCGTTCTAT.

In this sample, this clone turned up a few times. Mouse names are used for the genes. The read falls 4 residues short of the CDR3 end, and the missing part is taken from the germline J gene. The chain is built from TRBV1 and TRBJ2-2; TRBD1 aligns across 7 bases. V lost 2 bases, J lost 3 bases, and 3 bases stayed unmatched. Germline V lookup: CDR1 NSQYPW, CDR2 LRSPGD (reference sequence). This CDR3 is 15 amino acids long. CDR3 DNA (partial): TGCACCTGCAGTGCAAGACAGGGAGACACCGGG. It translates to CTCSARQGDTG. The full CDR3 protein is CTCSARQGDTGQLYF.

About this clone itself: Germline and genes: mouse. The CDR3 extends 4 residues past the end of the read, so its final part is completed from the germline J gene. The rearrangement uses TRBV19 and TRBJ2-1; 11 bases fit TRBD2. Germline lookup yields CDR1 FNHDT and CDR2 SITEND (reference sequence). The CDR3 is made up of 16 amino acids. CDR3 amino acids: CASSMGTGGGGAEQFF. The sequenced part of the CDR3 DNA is TGTGCCAGCAGTATGGGGACTGGGGGTGGCGGGGCT.

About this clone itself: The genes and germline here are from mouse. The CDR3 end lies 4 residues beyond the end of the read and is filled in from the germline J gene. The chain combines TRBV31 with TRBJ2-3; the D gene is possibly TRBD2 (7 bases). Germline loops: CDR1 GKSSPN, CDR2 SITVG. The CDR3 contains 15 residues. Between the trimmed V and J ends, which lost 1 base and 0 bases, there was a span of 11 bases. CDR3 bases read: TGTGCCTGGAGTCGGGGGGCCCTTAGTGCAGAA. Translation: CAWSRGALSAE. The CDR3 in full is CAWSRGALSAETLYF.

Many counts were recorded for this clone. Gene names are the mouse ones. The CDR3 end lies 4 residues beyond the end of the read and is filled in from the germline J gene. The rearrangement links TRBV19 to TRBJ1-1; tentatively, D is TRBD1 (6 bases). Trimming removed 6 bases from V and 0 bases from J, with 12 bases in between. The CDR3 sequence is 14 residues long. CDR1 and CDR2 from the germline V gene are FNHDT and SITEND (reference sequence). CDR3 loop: CASTRDIANTEVFF. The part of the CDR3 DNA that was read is TGTGCCAGCACCCGGGACATTGCAAACACA.

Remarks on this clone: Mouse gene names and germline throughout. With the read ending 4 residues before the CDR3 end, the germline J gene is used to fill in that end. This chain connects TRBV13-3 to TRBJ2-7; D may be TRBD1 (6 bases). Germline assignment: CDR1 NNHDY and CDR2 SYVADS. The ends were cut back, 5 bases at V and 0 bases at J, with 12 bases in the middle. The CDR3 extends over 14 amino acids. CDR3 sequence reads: CASRSDRSSYEQYF. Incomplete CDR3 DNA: TGTGCCAGCAGATCCGACAGGTCCTCCTAT.

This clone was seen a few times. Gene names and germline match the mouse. The CDR3 here is CTCSAEGGQGDTQYF. CDR3 bases read: TGCACCTGCAGTGCAGAGGGGGGACAGGGTGAC. The chain links TRBV1 to TRBJ2-5; 9 bases are a match to TRBD1. The CDR3 end lies 4 residues beyond the end of the read and is filled in from the germline J gene. The CDR3 contains 15 residues. The germline gives CDR1 NSQYPW, CDR2 LRSPGD (reference sequence).

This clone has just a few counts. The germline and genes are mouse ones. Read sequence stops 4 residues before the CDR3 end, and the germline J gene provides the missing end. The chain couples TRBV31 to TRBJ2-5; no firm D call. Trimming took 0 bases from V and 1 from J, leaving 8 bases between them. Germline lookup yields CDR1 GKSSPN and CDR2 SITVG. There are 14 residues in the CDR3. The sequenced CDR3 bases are TGTGCCTGGAGTCTGGGGTTTGACCAAGAC. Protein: CAWSLGFDQD. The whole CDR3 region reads CAWSLGFDQDTQYF.

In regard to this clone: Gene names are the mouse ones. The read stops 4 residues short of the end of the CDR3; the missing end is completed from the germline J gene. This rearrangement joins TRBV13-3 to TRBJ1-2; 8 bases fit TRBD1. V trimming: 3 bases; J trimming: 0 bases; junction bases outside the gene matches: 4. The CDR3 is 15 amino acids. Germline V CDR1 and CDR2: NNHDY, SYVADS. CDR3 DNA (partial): TGTGCCAGCAGTGGCGGACAGGGAACAAACTCC. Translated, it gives CASSGGQGTNS. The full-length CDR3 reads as CASSGGQGTNSDYTF.